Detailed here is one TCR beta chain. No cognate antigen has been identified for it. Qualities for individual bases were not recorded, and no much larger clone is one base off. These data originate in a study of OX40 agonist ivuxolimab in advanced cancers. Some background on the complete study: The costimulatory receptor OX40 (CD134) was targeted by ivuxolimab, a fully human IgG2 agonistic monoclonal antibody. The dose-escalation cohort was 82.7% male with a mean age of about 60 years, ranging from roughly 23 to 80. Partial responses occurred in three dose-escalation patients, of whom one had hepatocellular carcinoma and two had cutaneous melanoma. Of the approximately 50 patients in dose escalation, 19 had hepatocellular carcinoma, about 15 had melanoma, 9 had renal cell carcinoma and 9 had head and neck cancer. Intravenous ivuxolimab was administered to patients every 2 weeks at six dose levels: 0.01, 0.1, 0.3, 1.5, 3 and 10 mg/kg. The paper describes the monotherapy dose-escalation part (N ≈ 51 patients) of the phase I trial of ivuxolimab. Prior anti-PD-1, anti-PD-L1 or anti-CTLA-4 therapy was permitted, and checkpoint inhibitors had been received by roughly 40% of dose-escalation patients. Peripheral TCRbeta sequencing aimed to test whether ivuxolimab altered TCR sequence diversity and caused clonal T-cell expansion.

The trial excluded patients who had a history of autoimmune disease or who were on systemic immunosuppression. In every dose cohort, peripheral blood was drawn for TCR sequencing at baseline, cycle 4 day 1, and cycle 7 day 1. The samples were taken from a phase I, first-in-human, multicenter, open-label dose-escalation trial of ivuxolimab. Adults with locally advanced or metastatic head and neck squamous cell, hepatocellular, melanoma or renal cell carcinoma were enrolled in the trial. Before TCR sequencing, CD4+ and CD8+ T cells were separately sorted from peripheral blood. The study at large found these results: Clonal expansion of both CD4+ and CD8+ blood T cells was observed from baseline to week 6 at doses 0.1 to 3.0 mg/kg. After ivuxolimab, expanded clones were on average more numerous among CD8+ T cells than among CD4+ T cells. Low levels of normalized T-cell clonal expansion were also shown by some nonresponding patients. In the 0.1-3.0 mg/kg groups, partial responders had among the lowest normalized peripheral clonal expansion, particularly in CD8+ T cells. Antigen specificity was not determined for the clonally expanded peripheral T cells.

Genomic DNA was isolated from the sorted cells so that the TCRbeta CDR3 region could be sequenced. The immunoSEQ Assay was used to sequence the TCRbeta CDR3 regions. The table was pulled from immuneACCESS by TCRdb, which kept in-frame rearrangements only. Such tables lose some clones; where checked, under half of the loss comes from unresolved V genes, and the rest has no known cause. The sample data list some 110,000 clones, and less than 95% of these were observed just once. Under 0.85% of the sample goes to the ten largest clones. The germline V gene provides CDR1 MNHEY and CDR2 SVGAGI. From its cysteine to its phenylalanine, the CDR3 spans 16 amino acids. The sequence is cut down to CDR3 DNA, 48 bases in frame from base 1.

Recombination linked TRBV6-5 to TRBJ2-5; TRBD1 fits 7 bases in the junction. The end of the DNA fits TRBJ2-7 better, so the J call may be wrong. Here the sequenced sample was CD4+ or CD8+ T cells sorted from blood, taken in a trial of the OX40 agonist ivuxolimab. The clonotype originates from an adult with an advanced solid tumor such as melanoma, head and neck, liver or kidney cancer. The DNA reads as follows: TGTGCCAGCAGTTCCCAGGCGACAGGGATCGGCTACGAGCAGTACTTC. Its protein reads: CASSSQATGIGYEQYF.